Reported below is one T cell receptor (beta chain). The target antigen is unknown. Synthesis of TCR beta cDNA relied on 5'RACE template switching carrying UMIs. TCRdb re-analyzed the 5' RACE reads; it lists each CDR3 protein once, without DNA. Its listing shows some 410,000 distinct CDR3 sequences. The germline gives CDR1 SGHRS, CDR2 YFSETQ. The CDR3 sequence is 15 residues long. This sample is part of a study of T cells expressing NK-cell markers. Overall study findings and caveats: The dominant NKG2C+ clonotypes represented about 1.0-8% of CD8+ T cells in five or six donors.

The origin of this receptor is a woman aged 18-70 years in good health. Sample: blood T cells: a sorted CD56 or NKG2C T cell subset, CD4+ or CD8+ T cells, or bulk PBMC T cells (not recorded which). The chain uses TRBV5-1 and TRBJ1-4; TCRdb selects TRBD1, and the lack of DNA leaves this call unchecked. The CDR3 loop reads CASSLAGDRAEKLFF.